The table lists the clone carrying this TCR beta chain with a count of one. The V end was cut by 5 bases, the J end by 0 bases, with 13 bases between. The germline V gene has CDR1 SGHNT and CDR2 YENEEA. The CDR3 is 16 residues long. These data are taken from a study of blood T cell repertoires in COVID-19. Across the study: The analysed material was cDNA or gDNA that came from T cells, B-cell-depleted T cells, or PBMCs.

Study processing details: Reference gene primer amplification gave nucleated cell count estimates. Sequenced by immunoSEQ multiplex PCR; TCRdb stores in-frame clones only, minus some. Clonal size and the V and J genes are those of that table, whereas D and trimming came from the DNA. Of approximately 190,000 clones in the sample, 83% were seen once. Sequenced material: peripheral blood. The chain joins TRBV11-3 to TRBJ2-2; a possible D gene is TRBD2 (6 bases). This clonotype was sampled from a woman in her thirties or forties with acute or convalescent COVID-19. The CDR3 region is CASSLRGGTNTGELFF. The CDR3 bases are TGTGCCAGCAGCCTCCGAGGAGGGACGAACACCGGGGAGCTGTTTTTT.